The rows below give T cell receptor beta chains drawn from one sample of a study of blood T cell repertoires in COVID-19. TCRdb's table, derived via immunoSEQ multiplex PCR, lists solely in-frame clones and lacks some. The sample includes around 42,000 clones, around 84% seen only once; the top ten take approximately 60%. Specimen: peripheral blood. All receptors derive from a man in his sixties or seventies with acute or convalescent COVID-19. CDR3s leave out the opening cysteine and the closing phenylalanine or tryptophan. Fields, in order: CDR3 protein, J gene, V gene.

ASSQDRAGEKLF | TRBJ1-4 | TRBV4-2
ASSFGGAQGYT | TRBJ1-2 | TRBV7-9
ASSLGVRGRGELF | TRBJ2-2 | TRBV13
ASSKDRDYGYT | TRBJ1-2 | TRBV6-2/TRBV6-3
ASMMAGGYNEQF | TRBJ2-1 | TRBV3-1/TRBV3-2
ATSVSGGTDTQY | TRBJ2-3 | TRBV24-1
ASSTTRGTRVVGEQF | TRBJ2-1 | TRBV19
ASSFANNYGYT | TRBJ1-2 | TRBV28
ASILTGAGEQY | TRBJ2-7 | TRBV12-3/TRBV12-4
ASSTDQGAPIY | TRBJ1-3 | TRBV4-1
ASTGTSGSYEQY | TRBJ2-7 | TRBV5-1
ASSLPGQTGGWGNTIY | TRBJ1-3 | TRBV5-4
ASSYTRGRDEQF | TRBJ2-1 | TRBV6-2/TRBV6-3
AWSVLNPSGYT | TRBJ1-2 | TRBV30
ASSLAVTGVLVGNTIY | TRBJ1-3 | TRBV7-2
ASSPLRGGNSPLH | TRBJ1-6 | TRBV3-1/TRBV3-2
ASSSLGLAANEQF | TRBJ2-1 | TRBV27
ASSPRRGRDTIY | TRBJ1-3 | TRBV9
ASSLGQFQPQH | TRBJ1-5 | TRBV6-5
ASSPRETAFNEKLF | TRBJ1-4 | TRBV2